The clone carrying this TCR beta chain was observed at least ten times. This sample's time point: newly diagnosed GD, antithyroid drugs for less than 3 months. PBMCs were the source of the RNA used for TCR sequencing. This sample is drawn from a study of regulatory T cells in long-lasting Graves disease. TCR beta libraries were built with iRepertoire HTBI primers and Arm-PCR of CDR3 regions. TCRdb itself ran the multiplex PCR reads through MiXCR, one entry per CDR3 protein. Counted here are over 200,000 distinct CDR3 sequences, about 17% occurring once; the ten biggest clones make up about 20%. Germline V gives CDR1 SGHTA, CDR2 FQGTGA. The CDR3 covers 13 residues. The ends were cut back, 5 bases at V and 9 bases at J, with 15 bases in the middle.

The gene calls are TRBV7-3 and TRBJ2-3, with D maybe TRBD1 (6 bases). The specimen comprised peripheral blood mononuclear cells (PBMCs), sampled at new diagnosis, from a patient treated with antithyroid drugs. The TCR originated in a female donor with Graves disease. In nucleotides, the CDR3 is TGTGCCAGCAGCGACTCCCGCCAGGGGACGCAGTATTTT. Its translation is CASSDSRQGTQYF.